Listed below are T cell receptor beta chains from one sample, sequenced in a study of vaccination effects on CD4 cells after COVID-19. The repertoire was sequenced with immunoSEQ multiplex PCR; TCRdb's copy has only in-frame clones and lacks some. The sample yields approximately 76,000 clones, around 78% seen once. Antigens for these TCRs are unknown. The source was CD4+ T cells from PBMCs cultured with SARS-CoV-2 spike peptides, collected before COVID-19 vaccination. These receptors came from a human donor who received a COVID-19 vaccine. Each CDR3 is given with its conserved first and last residue. The D gene is left open where the match is weak. Clone sizes are given selectively: once, few, many, or a class where the clone is expanded.

D: .
size: .
J: TRBJ2-1
V: TRBV9
CDR3: CASSVSGLSNEQFF
DNA: TGTGCCAGCAGCGTGTCGGGACTTTCCAATGAGCAGTTCTTC

D: .
size: .
J: TRBJ2-3
V: TRBV4-3
CDR3: CASSQDRGADTQYF
DNA: TGCGCCAGCAGCCAAGATAGGGGTGCAGATACGCAGTATTTT

D: .
size: .
J: TRBJ1-3
V: TRBV12-5
CDR3: CASGSREKDGNTIYF
DNA: TGTGCTAGTGGTTCACGGGAAAAGGATGGAAACACCATATATTTT

D: .
size: .
J: TRBJ2-1
V: TRBV12-5
CDR3: CASGSLSGGWANEQFF
DNA: TGTGCTAGTGGTTCGCTTTCCGGGGGATGGGCCAATGAGCAGTTCTTC

D: .
size: .
J: TRBJ1-5
V: TRBV19
CDR3: CASSIIGFQSNQPQHF
DNA: TGTGCCAGTAGTATAATTGGGTTTCAGAGCAATCAGCCCCAGCATTTT

D: .
size: .
J: TRBJ1-5
V: TRBV7-9
CDR3: CASSFGGDNQPQHF
DNA: TGTGCCAGCAGCTTCGGAGGGGACAATCAGCCCCAGCATTTT

D: TRBD1
size: .
J: TRBJ1-1
V: TRBV18
CDR3: CASSLDRENTEAFF
DNA: TGTGCCAGCTCGCTCGACAGGGAGAACACTGAAGCTTTCTTT

D: TRBD2
size: .
J: TRBJ2-5
V: TRBV12-5
CDR3: CASGSGGDQETQYF
DNA: TGTGCTAGTGGTTCGGGGGGGGACCAAGAGACCCAGTACTTC

D: .
size: few
J: TRBJ1-5
V: TRBV28
CDR3: CASFLGNGNQPQHF
DNA: TGTGCCAGTTTTCTTGGTAACGGCAATCAGCCCCAGCATTTT

D: .
size: .
J: TRBJ2-2
V: TRBV7-3
CDR3: CASSLSHEGRTGELFF
DNA: TGTGCCAGCAGCTTAAGTCACGAGGGCCGCACCGGGGAGCTGTTTTTT

D: TRBD2
size: once
J: TRBJ2-3
V: TRBV19
CDR3: CASRRFPSGTRSLGTDTQYF
DNA: TGTGCCAGTAGACGATTTCCCTCCGGGACTAGATCGCTCGGCACAGATACGCAGTATTTT

D: .
size: .
J: TRBJ2-2
V: TRBV3-1/TRBV3-2
CDR3: CASSQGIVSGGELFF
DNA: TGTGCCAGCAGCCAAGGGATCGTGTCGGGCGGGGAGCTGTTTTTT

D: .
size: .
J: TRBJ1-3
V: TRBV4-1
CDR3: CASTGANQGKAGNTIYF
DNA: TGCGCCAGCACCGGGGCAAACCAAGGGAAAGCTGGAAACACCATATATTTT

D: .
size: once
J: TRBJ2-5
V: TRBV12-5
CDR3: CASGLGSARETQYF
DNA: TGTGCTAGTGGTTTGGGTAGCGCCAGGGAGACCCAGTACTTC

D: TRBD1
size: .
J: TRBJ1-1
V: TRBV12-3/TRBV12-4
CDR3: CASSPTGYTEAFF
DNA: TGTGCCAGCAGTCCGACAGGGTACACTGAAGCTTTCTTT

D: .
size: few
J: TRBJ1-3
V: TRBV7-9
CDR3: CASSLSNTIYF
DNA: TGTGCCAGCAGCTTGAGCAACACCATATATTTT

D: .
size: .
J: TRBJ2-5
V: TRBV5-4
CDR3: CASSSPPGPQYF
DNA: TGTGCCAGCAGCTCCCCCCCCGGACCCCAGTACTTC

D: .
size: few
J: TRBJ1-1
V: TRBV9
CDR3: CASSTTGRTEAFF
DNA: TGTGCCAGCAGCACGACAGGTCGCACTGAAGCTTTCTTT

D: TRBD1
size: .
J: TRBJ2-2
V: TRBV7-3
CDR3: CASSSRQGPGGELFF
DNA: TGTGCCAGCAGCTCCAGACAGGGTCCTGGCGGGGAGCTGTTTTTT

D: TRBD1
size: .
J: TRBJ1-5
V: TRBV24-1
CDR3: CATSATGEGNQPQHF
DNA: TGTGCCACCAGCGCTACAGGGGAGGGAAATCAGCCCCAGCATTTT

D: TRBD2
size: .
J: TRBJ2-5
V: TRBV7-8
CDR3: CASSQGNSGGAGETQYF
DNA: TGTGCCAGCAGCCAGGGGAATAGCGGGGGGGCGGGTGAGACCCAGTACTTC

D: TRBD1
size: .
J: TRBJ1-1
V: TRBV19
CDR3: CASRDRAYTEAFF
DNA: TGTGCCAGCCGGGACAGGGCATACACTGAAGCTTTCTTT

D: TRBD1
size: .
J: TRBJ2-3
V: TRBV9
CDR3: CASSRRFPGQGAADTQYF
DNA: TGTGCCAGCAGCCGACGATTTCCGGGACAGGGGGCCGCAGATACGCAGTATTTT

D: .
size: few
J: TRBJ2-2
V: TRBV15
CDR3: CATSRDTFANTGELFF
DNA: TGTGCCACCAGCAGAGATACATTTGCGAACACCGGGGAGCTGTTTTTT

D: TRBD2
size: .
J: TRBJ2-1
V: TRBV7-2
CDR3: CASSLGFLGLGRDEQFF
DNA: TGTGCCAGCAGCTTAGGATTTCTCGGACTAGGTAGGGATGAGCAGTTCTTC

D: .
size: .
J: TRBJ1-4
V: TRBV3-1/TRBV3-2
CDR3: CASSKQGGEKLFF
DNA: TGTGCCAGCAGCAAACAGGGTGGTGAAAAACTGTTTTTT

D: TRBD1
size: .
J: TRBJ1-2
V: TRBV29-1
CDR3: CSVEKTGAGGYTF
DNA: TGCAGCGTTGAAAAAACAGGGGCGGGTGGCTACACCTTC

D: .
size: .
J: TRBJ1-1
V: TRBV7-9
CDR3: CASSLELNTEAFF
DNA: TGTGCCAGCAGCTTGGAATTGAACACTGAAGCTTTCTTT

D: .
size: .
J: TRBJ1-5
V: TRBV12-5
CDR3: CASGLTGIVRPQHF
DNA: TGTGCTAGTGGACTAACAGGGATTGTAAGGCCCCAGCATTTT

D: .
size: .
J: TRBJ1-2
V: TRBV3-1/TRBV3-2
CDR3: CASSHGLGERANYGYTF
DNA: TGTGCCAGCAGCCATGGTCTGGGGGAACGAGCTAACTATGGCTACACCTTC

D: TRBD1
size: few
J: TRBJ1-5
V: TRBV28
CDR3: CASRRQGAEQPQHF
DNA: TGTGCCAGCAGGCGACAGGGGGCTGAGCAGCCCCAGCATTTT

D: .
size: once
J: TRBJ1-4
V: TRBV5-1
CDR3: CASSPEPGRANEKLFF
DNA: TGCGCCAGCAGCCCGGAACCAGGGAGGGCGAATGAAAAACTGTTTTTT

D: .
size: .
J: TRBJ2-1
V: TRBV7-3
CDR3: CASSLHRDPPHTHNEQFF
DNA: TGTGCCAGCAGCCTACACAGGGATCCACCACACACACACAATGAGCAGTTCTTC

D: .
size: .
J: TRBJ2-5
V: TRBV19
CDR3: CASGGRETQYF
DNA: TGTGCCAGCGGGGGCCGAGAGACCCAGTACTTC

D: .
size: .
J: TRBJ2-3
V: TRBV5-1
CDR3: CASSYSPLGTDTQYF
DNA: TGCGCCAGCAGCTATTCGCCGTTGGGCACAGATACGCAGTATTTT

D: .
size: .
J: TRBJ2-1
V: TRBV6-2/TRBV6-3
CDR3: CASSTTVRGGYNEQFF
DNA: TGTGCCAGCAGTACCACCGTTCGAGGGGGTTACAATGAGCAGTTCTTC

D: .
size: .
J: TRBJ2-1
V: TRBV21-1
CDR3: CASNFDRDEQFF
DNA: TGTGCCAGCAATTTCGATAGGGATGAGCAGTTCTTC

D: .
size: few
J: TRBJ1-2
V: TRBV24-1
CDR3: CATSRDNYGYTF
DNA: TGTGCCACCAGCAGGGATAACTATGGCTACACCTTC

D: .
size: .
J: TRBJ2-5
V: TRBV12-3/TRBV12-4
CDR3: CASTSQGGETQYF
DNA: TGTGCCAGCACCTCGCAAGGGGGAGAGACCCAGTACTTC

D: .
size: .
J: TRBJ1-6
V: TRBV10-3
CDR3: CAISEVGSSYNSPLHF
DNA: TGTGCCATCAGTGAAGTTGGGAGCTCCTATAATTCACCCCTCCACTTT

D: .
size: once
J: TRBJ2-3
V: TRBV5-1
CDR3: CASSPDWDRGIGTQYF
DNA: TGCGCCAGCAGTCCTGACTGGGACCGAGGTATAGGTACGCAGTATTTT